This T cell receptor beta chain derives from a study of PD-1 blockade in classical Hodgkin lymphoma (dated by TCRdb to about 2020). Broadly, across the study: Nivolumab dosing was 3 mg/kg intravenously every 2 weeks, continuing until either disease progression or unacceptable toxicity. The study used TCR beta sequencing and CyTOF to define a peripheral blood immune signature of response to PD-1 blockade in classical Hodgkin lymphoma.

Interpreted using the paper, the time point label stands for: cycle 4 day 1 (C4D1), after more than five weeks of nivolumab. All trial patients had relapsed after autologous stem cell transplantation, with cohorts A, B and C differing in prior brentuximab vedotin exposure. Magnetic negative selection with a Miltenyi CD4+ T cell isolation kit was used to purify CD4+ T cells from thawed PBMCs. The trial cohort included 50 to 70 patients with relapsed/refractory classical Hodgkin lymphoma, and each patient had a best overall response of complete response, partial response or progressive disease. Single-agent nivolumab was administered to trial patients in the multi-cohort phase II CheckMate 205 trial. An independent review committee assessed best overall response using the 2007 International Working Group response criteria. PBMCs from the trial were collected at three points: immediately before nivolumab initiation (C1D1), and during therapy at cycle 2 day 1 and cycle 4 day 1. After peripheral blood was drawn into 8 mL Vacutainer Cell Preparation Tubes, PBMCs were isolated by centrifugation and then cryopreserved. Purified CD4+ and CD8+ fractions were prepared only for cases where an additional PBMC sample was available. Magnetically labelled cells were removed on LS columns in a quadroMACS separator, and the flow-through was retained as the purified fraction.

Spanning cysteine to phenylalanine, the CDR3 consists of 17 amino acids. The retained sequence is limited to the CDR3, 51 bases, with the frame set at the first base. Relative to germline, V is 1 base shorter and J is 9 bases shorter, with 24 bases between their ends. The germline V gene yields SGHAT for CDR1 and FQNNGV for CDR2. Genomic DNA was extracted with the Qiagen DNeasy kit from unsorted PBMCs and from negatively selected CD4+ and CD8+ fractions. TCR beta CDR3 regions were amplified by immunoSEQ multiplex PCR using primers annealing to V and J segments. Amplification bias was minimized using a synthetic immune receptor repertoire, and residual bias was removed computationally after sequencing. In the source study's methods: Repertoire diversity was quantified as the Shannon entropy index using custom Python scripts. Unsorted, CD4+ and CD8+ repertoires were examined separately, except in combined analyses, for which CD4+ and CD8+ sequences were merged in silico. A clone was considered expanded if an increase in frequency of at least 2-fold after treatment relative to C1D1 was found, and a pseudocount of 0.5 was applied to clones undetected at baseline. Clones with 0 or 1 copy at C1D1 were classified as singleton clones, and clones with 2 or more copies were classified as non-singleton clones. By matching protein sequences in sorted samples from the same patient, clones expanded in unsorted samples were annotated as CD4+, CD8+ or unknown. Wilcoxon tests were applied to paired samples to test diversity changes from C1D1 to C4D1. Entries here come from immuneACCESS through TCRdb and include only in-frame sequences with V and J called. Some clones fail to appear in such tables; in the studies checked, an unresolved V gene covers under half of the shortfall, and the cause of the remainder is unknown. The DNA was the basis for D and trimming; V, J and clone size are from that table. The sample table contains approximately 31,000 clones; only one count was recorded for about 86% of them. The ten largest clones represent over 0.75% of the sample.

Study-wide conclusions, independent of this receptor: Baseline TCR diversity was reported as lower in newly diagnosed patients than in healthy donors, and lower still in relapsed/refractory patients. Diversity was lower in patients who began nivolumab less than 1 year after ASCT, so these patients were left out of later analyses to avoid confounding by immune reconstitution. CD4+ but not CD8+ TCR diversity rose significantly by C4D1 (p=0.0027 vs p=0.16), most apparent in complete responders (p=0.02). The study was restricted to a single clinical trial cohort, and the causes of repertoire differences, possibly disease activity or prior therapy, were left undefined. Baseline diversity similar to that of newly diagnosed patients was observed in trial patients achieving complete response, whereas significantly lower diversity was observed in partial responders and progressors.

About this clone: The clone's antigen remains unknown. No much larger clone is present one base from it, and per-base qualities are unavailable.

The clonotype originates from a human donor with classical Hodgkin lymphoma. Here the chain combines TRBV11-2 and TRBJ2-5; the D region is possibly TRBD1 or TRBD2, each matching across 6 bases. Material: CD4+ T cells from blood, obtained before the fourth cycle of nivolumab. This receptor has the CDR3 CASSLVSGGPLEWSQYF. In nucleotides, the sequence is TGTGCCAGCAGCTTAGTTAGTGGGGGGCCGCTTGAGTGGTCCCAGTACTTC. The variable domain in full, with residues beyond the CDR3 obtained from the reference TRBV11-2 and TRBJ2-5 genes, is EAGVAQSPRYKIIEKRQSVAFWCNPISGHATLYWYQQILGQGPKLLIQFQNNGVVDDSQLPKDRFSAERLKGVDSTLKIQPAKLEDSAVYLCASSLVSGGPLEWSQYFGPGTRLLVL.